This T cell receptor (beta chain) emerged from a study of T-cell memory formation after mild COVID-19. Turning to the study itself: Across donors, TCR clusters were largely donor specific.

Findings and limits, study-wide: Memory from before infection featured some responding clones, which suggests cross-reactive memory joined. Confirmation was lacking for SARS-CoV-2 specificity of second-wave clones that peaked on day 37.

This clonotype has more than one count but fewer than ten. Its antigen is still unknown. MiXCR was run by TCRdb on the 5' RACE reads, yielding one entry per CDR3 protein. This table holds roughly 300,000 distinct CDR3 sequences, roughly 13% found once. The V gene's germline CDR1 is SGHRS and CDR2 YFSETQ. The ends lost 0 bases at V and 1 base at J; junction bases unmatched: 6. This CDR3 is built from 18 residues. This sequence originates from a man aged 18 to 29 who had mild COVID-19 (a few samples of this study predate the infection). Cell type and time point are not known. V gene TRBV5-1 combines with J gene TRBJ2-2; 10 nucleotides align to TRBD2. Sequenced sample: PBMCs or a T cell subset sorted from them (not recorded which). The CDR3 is CASSLGLAGAGNTGELFF. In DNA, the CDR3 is TGCGCCAGCAGCTTGGGGCTAGCGGGGGCCGGGAACACCGGGGAGCTGTTTTTT.